This T cell receptor (beta chain) is from a study of CXCR3-negative and CXCR3-positive naive CD8 T cells. About the study: Per library, roughly 1.4 +/- 0.3 million reads; 120 million to 150 million TRB reads overall. Study observations and caveats: Naive cells that were CXCR3-negative or CXCR3-positive used TRBV-TRBJ genes alike, while memory cells diverged. Both naive subsets showed comparably high diversity, and memory CD8+ cells showed much lower diversity.

As concerns this clonotype: Its target is unknown.

With UMI labels, 5' RACE was used to prepare the TRB cDNA libraries. TCRdb re-called the 5' RACE reads, yielding one record per CDR3 amino acid sequence without DNA. Its listing shows tens of thousands of distinct CDR3 sequences. The sample comprised memory CD8+ T cells from blood. The sequence was obtained from a human donor in good health. Some clones in this sample may be carry-over from other donors' samples.

The CDR3 region is CASRLAAAEKLFF. V usage is TRBV25-1 and J usage is TRBJ1-4. CDR1 is MGHDK, CDR2 SYGVNS, per germline. The CDR3 sequence is 13 residues long.